The source of this TCR beta chain is a study of blood T cell repertoires in COVID-19 (dated by TCRdb to about 2020). Regarding the research as a whole: The collaborator samples originated in the United States, Italy and Spain and spanned the acute and convalescent phases of COVID-19. The prospective study material was composed of cDNA or gDNA derived from T cells, B-cell-depleted T cells, or PBMCs. The dataset comprised deeply sampled blood TCRbeta repertoires from subjects exposed to, actively infected with, or recovered from COVID-19. The repertoires were released in a freely available public database meant as a resource for research on the immune response to SARS-CoV-2. The samples were drawn from the first 160 participants of the ongoing ImmuneRACE study and from roughly 1,300 subjects provided by 6 global collaborators. The sample metadata nearly always contained a de-identified subject ID, COVID-19 status, age in years and sex. HLA class I and class II types, where available, came from metadata supplied by the sample provider rather than from assay-based typing.

The immunoSEQ Assay, a bias-controlled multiplex PCR, was used to amplify TCRbeta CDR3 regions from genomic DNA. Concerning the study's data processing: Within the assay, amplification of reference gene primers was used to estimate how many nucleated cells each sample contained. To quantify the absolute abundance of each unique TCRbeta CDR3 rearrangement, sequence reads were collapsed and filtered. For each sample, productive Simpson clonality was calculated as the square root of Simpson's diversity index across productive rearrangements. Drawn from immuneACCESS, this table holds only the in-frame rearrangements with V and J called that TCRdb kept. Clones are partly lost; checked studies trace under half to an unresolved V gene and leave the rest unexplained. V, J and clone size reflect that table, while D and trimming were determined from the DNA. In all, the sample holds around 250,000 clones, and approximately 85% of those were seen once. The ten largest clonotypes hold over 9% of the sample.

Notes on this clone: Its antigen is unknown. Base qualities are not recorded, but no much larger clone differs from it by a single base.

General findings and caveats noted by the study authors: The amount of clinical and demographic metadata varied by source and participant and was provided uncurated.

V sheds 3 bases and J sheds 0 bases, leaving 10 bases between their ends. Measured from the cysteine to the phenylalanine, the CDR3 is 15 residues long. The CDR3 DNA has 45 bases and is translated from base 1. CDR1 and CDR2 are read off the germline V gene as SGHNT and YENEEA. Collaborating institutions collected whole blood in K2EDTA tubes following their own protocols. For TCRbeta analysis, collaborators shipped samples as frozen whole blood, isolated PBMCs, or DNA extracted from either of those sample types. The origin of this receptor is a man older than 75 with acute or convalescent COVID-19. The sequenced material came from peripheral blood. Rearrangement joined TRBV11-3 to TRBJ2-3, and TRBD1 may be the D gene, going by 5 matching bases. The CDR3 loop reads CASSLDTLSTDTQYF. The DNA is TGTGCCAGCAGCTTGGACACACTCAGCACAGATACGCAGTATTTT.